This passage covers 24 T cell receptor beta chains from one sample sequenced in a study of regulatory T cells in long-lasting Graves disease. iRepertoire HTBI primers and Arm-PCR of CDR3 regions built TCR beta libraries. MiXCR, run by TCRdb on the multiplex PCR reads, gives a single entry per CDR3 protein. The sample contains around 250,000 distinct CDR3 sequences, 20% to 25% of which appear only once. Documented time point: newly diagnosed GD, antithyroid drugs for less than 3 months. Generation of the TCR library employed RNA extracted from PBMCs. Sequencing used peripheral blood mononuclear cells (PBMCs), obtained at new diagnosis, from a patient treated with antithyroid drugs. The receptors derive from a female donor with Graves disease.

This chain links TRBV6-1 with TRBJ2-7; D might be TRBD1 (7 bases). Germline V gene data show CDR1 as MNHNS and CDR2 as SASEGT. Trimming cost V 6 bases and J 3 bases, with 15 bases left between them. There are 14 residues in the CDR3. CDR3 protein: CASSQQGTFYEQYF. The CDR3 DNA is TGTGCCAGCAGCCAACAGGGGACTTTCTACGAGCAGTACTTC.

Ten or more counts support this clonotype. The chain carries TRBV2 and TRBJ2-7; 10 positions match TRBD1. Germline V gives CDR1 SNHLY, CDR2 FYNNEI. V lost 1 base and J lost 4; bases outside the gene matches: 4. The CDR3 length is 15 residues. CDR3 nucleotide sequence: TGTGCCAGCAGTGAAGGACAGGGGGCCATATACGAGCAGTACTTC. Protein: CASSEGQGAIYEQYF.

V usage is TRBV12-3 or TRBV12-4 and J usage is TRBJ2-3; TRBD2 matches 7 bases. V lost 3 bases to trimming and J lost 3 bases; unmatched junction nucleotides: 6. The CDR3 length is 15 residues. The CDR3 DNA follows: TGTGCCAGCAGTTTGATGGGGGAGGGGACAGATACGCAGTATTTT. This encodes CASSLMGEGTDTQYF.

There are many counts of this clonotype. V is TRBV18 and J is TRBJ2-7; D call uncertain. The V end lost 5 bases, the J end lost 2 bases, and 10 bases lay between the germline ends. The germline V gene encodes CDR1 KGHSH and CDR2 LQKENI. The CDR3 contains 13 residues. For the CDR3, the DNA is TGTGCCAGCTCAGACGGAACAGCCTACGAGCAGTACTTC. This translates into CASSDGTAYEQYF.

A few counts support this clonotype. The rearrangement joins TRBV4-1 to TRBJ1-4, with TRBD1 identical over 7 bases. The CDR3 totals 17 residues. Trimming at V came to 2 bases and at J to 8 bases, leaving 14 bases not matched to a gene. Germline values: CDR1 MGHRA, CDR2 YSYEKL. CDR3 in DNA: TGCGCCAGCAGCCAACCGACATCAGGGGGTACGAAGGAAAAACTGTTTTTT. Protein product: CASSQPTSGGTKEKLFF.

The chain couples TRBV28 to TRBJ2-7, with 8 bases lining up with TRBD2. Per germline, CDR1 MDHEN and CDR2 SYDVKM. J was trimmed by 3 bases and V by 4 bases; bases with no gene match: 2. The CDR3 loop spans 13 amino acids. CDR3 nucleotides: TGTGCCAGCAGTTCCGGGGGGGGCTACGAGCAGTACTTC. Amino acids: CASSSGGGYEQYF. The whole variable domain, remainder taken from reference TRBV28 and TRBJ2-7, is DVKVTQSSRYLVKRTGEKVFLECVQDMDHENMFWYRQDPGLGLRLIYFSYDVKMKEKGDIPEGYSVSREKKERFSLILESASTNQTSMYLCASSSGGGYEQYFGPGTRLTVT.

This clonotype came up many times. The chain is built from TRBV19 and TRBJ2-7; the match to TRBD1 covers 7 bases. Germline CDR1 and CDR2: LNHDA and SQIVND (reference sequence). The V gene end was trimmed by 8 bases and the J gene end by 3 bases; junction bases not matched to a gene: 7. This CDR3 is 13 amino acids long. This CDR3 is CASSGTDLYEQYF. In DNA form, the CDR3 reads TGTGCCAGTTCCGGGACAGACCTCTACGAGCAGTACTTC.

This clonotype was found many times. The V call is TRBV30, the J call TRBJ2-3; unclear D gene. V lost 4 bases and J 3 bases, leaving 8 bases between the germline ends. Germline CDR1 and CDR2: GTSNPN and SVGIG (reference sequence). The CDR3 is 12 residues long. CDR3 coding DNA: TGTGCCTGGACGGGTGGTACAGATACGCAGTATTTT. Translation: CAWTGGTDTQYF.

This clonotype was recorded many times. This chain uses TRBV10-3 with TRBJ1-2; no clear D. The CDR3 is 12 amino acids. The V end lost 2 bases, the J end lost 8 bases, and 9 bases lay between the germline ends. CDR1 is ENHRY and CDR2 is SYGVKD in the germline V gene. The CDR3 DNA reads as TGTGCCATCAGTGAGAGGGAAATGGGCTACACCTTC. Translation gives CAISEREMGYTF.

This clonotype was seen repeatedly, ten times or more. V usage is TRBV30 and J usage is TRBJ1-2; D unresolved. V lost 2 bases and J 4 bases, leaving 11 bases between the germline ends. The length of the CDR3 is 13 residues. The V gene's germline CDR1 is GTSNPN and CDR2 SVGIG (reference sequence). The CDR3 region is CAWSFVSTYGYTF. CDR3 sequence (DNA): TGTGCCTGGAGTTTTGTCAGCACCTATGGCTACACCTTC.

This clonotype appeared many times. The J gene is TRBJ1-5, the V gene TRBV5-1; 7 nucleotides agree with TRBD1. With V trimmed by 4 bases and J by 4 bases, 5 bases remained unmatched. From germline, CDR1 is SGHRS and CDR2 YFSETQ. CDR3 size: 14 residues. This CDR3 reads CASSTGTVNQPQHF. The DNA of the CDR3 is TGCGCCAGCAGCACCGGGACAGTAAATCAGCCCCAGCATTTT.

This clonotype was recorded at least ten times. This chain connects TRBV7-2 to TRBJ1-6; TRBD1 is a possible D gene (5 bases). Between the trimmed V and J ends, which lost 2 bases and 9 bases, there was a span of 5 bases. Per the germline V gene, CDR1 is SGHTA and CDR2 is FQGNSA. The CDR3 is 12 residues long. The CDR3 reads CASSLRGSPLHF. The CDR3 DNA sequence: TGTGCCAGCAGCTTAAGGGGTTCACCCCTCCACTTT.

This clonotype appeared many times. The CDR3 loop is CASSQVLTRTDTQYF. The CDR3 DNA is TGTGCCAGCAGCCAAGTATTGACACGCACAGATACGCAGTATTTT. The chain couples TRBV3-1 to TRBJ2-3, with D unresolved. Germline lookup yields CDR1 LGHDT and CDR2 YNNKEL (reference sequence). V was trimmed by 1 base and J by 1 base, leaving 9 bases between them. This CDR3 contains 15 residues.

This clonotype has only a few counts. CDR3 bases: TGTGCCAGCAGCAAGACAGGGGCTACTAATGAAAAACTGTTTTTT. It encodes CASSKTGATNEKLFF. The chain employs TRBV9 and TRBJ1-4; 8 bases align to TRBD1. With 4 bases clipped from V and 2 bases from J, the junction kept 4 bases outside the gene matches. Germline V gene lookup returns CDR1 SGDLS and CDR2 YYNGEE. CDR3 length: 15 amino acids.

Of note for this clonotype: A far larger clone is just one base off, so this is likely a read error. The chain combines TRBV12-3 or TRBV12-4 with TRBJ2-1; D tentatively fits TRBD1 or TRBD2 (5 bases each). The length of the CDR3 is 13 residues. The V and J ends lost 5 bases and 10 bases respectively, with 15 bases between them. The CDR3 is CASSPRGGDEQFF. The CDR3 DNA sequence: TGTGCCAGCAGTCCCCGGGGTGGGGACGAGCAGTTCTTC.

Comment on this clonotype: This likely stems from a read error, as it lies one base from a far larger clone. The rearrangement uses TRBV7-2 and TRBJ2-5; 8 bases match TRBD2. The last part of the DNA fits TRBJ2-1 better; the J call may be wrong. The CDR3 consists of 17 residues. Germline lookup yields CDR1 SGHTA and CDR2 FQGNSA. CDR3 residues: CACSLGGAGGLYNEQFF. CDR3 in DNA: TGTGCCTGCAGCTTAGGGGGGGCGGGAGGCCTCTACAATGAGCAGTTCTTC.

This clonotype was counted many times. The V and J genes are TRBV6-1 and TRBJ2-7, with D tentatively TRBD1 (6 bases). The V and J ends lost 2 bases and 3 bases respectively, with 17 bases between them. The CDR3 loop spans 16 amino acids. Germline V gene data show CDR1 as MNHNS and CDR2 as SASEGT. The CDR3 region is CASSETLTGLNYEQYF. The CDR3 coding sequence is TGTGCCAGCAGTGAAACCCTGACAGGATTAAACTACGAGCAGTACTTC.

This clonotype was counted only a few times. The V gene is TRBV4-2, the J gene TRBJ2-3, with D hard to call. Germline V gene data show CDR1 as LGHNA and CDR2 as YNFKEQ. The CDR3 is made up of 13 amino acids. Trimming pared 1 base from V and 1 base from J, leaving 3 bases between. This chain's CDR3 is CASSQVGTDTQYF. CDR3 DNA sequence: TGTGCCAGCAGCCAAGTGGGCACAGATACGCAGTATTTT.

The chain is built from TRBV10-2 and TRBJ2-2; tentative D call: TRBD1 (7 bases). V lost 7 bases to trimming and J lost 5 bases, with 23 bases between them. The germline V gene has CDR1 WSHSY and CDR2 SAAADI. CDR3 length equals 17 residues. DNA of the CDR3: TGCGCCAGCAAGGGGGGCCTCAGGGGGTCCCCTACCGGGGAGCTGTTTTTT. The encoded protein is CASKGGLRGSPTGELFF.

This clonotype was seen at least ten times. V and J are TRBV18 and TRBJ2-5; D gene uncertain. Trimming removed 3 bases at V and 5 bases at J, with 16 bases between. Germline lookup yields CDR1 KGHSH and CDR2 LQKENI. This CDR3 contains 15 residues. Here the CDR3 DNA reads TGTGCCAGCTCACCGCCAACCTCTCCTTCGGAGACCCAGTACTTC. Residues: CASSPPTSPSETQYF.

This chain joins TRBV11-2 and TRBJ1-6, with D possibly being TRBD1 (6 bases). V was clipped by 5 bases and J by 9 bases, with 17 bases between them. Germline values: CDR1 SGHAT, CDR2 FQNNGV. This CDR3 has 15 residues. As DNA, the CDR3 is TGTGCCAGCAGCCAGATACAGGGTACTCGTTCACCCCTCCACTTT. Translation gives CASSQIQGTRSPLHF.

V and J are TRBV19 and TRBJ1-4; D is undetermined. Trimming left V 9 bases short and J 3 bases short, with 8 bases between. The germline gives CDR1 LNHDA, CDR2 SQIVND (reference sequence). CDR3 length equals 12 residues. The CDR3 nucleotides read TGTGCCAGACAACCGGCTAATGAAAAACTGTTTTTT. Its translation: CARQPANEKLFF.

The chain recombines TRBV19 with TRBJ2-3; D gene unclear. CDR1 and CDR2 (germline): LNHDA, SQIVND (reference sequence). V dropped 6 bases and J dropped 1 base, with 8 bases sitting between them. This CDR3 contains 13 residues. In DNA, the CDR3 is TGTGCCAGTAGCAGATTCCGCACAGATACGCAGTATTTT. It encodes CASSRFRTDTQYF.

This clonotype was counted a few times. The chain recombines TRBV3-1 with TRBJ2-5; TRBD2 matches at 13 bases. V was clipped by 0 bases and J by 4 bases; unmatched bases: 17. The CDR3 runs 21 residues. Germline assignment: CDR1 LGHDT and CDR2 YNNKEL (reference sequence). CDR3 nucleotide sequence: TGTGCCAGCAGCCAAGAGGACAGTTATATTGGACTAGCGGGGGCGGGAGAGACCCAGTACTTC. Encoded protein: CASSQEDSYIGLAGAGETQYF.